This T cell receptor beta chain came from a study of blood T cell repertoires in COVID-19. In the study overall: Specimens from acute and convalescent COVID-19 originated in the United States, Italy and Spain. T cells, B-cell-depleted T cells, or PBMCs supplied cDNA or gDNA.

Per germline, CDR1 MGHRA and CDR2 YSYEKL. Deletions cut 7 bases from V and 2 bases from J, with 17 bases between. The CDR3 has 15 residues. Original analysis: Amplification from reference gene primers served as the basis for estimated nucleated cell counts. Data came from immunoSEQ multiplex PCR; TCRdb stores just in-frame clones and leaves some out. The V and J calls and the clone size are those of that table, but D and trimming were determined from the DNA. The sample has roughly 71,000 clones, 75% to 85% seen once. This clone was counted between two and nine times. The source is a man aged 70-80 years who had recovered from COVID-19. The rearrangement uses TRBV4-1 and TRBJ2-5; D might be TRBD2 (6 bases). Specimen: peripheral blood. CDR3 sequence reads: CASKPGRSGQETQYF. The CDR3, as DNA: TGCGCCAGCAAACCAGGCCGGAGCGGGCAAGAGACCCAGTACTTC.